The clone carrying this T cell receptor beta chain has only one observation. No antigen is known for it. The CDR3 length is 15 residues. In germline, CDR1 is DFQATT, CDR2 SNEGSKA (reference sequence). V shed 1 base and J 2 bases; nucleotides not matched to a gene: 6. Caucasian, healthy and from Russia, the donors were aged between about 6 and 90. The source of the sample is a study of blood T cells in healthy people across ages. Study observations and caveats: Naive T cell percentage showed a strong correlation with the diversity of TCR beta. Significant beta diversity loss was already apparent by age approximately 42, declining roughly linearly.

A second PCR of roughly 7 to 11 cycles used a sample-barcoded 5' primer and a J-beta primer mix. Via MiXCR, TCRdb re-called the 5' RACE reads, giving one row per CDR3 protein. The table includes some 1.4 million distinct CDR3 sequences, approximately 38% detected once. The source of this sequence is a young woman in good health. The sequenced material came from blood. This chain uses TRBV20-1 with TRBJ2-7; 9 bases line up with TRBD1. CDR3 DNA: TGCAGTGCTAGAGTGGGACAGGGCACTACCTACGAGCAGTACTTC. Translation gives CSARVGQGTTYEQYF.